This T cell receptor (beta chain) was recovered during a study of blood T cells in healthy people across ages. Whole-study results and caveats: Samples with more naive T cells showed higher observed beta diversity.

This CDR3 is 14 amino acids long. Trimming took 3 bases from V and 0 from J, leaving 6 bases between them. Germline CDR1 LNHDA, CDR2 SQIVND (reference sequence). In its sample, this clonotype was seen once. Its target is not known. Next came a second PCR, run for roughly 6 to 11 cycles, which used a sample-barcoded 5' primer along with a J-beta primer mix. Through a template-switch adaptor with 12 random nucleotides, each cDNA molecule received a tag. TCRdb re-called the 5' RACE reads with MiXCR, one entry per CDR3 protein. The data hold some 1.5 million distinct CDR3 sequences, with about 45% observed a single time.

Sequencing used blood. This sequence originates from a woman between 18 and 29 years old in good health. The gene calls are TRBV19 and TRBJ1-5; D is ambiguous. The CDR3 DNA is TGTGCCAGTAGTATTGTCGTTAGCAATCAGCCCCAGCATTTT. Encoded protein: CASSIVVSNQPQHF.